This T cell receptor beta chain came from a study of blood T cell repertoires in COVID-19. Study background: Donors in the United States, Italy and Spain gave samples during acute or convalescent COVID-19. Sources were T cells, B-cell-depleted T cells, or PBMCs; the material itself was cDNA or gDNA.

The authors' processing: Cell counts per sample came from amplifying reference gene primers. TCRdb's table, derived via immunoSEQ multiplex PCR, lists solely in-frame clones and lacks some. The V and J calls and clone size come from that table; D and trimming were worked out from the DNA. This sample carries 80,000 to 95,000 clones, over 70% of them seen once, and the ten largest clones take around 4%. The clonotype was recovered from a woman aged 45-60 years with acute or convalescent COVID-19. The sequencing input was peripheral blood.

The DNA for the CDR3 is TGTGCCAGCAGTCCGACGACAGACAGGTCTGGCTACACCTTC. The encoded protein is CASSPTTDRSGYTF. This sequence joins TRBV25-1 and TRBJ1-2; a weak D match, TRBD1 (6 bases). Trimming left V 5 bases short and J 7 bases short, with 17 bases between. The CDR3 runs to 14 residues. Germline CDR1 and CDR2: MGHDK and SYGVNS.